This T cell receptor beta chain came from a study of PD-1 blockade in classical Hodgkin lymphoma (dated by TCRdb to the early 2020s). With regard to the full study: Nivolumab dosing was 3 mg/kg intravenously every 2 weeks, continuing until either disease progression or unacceptable toxicity. The study used CyTOF and TCR beta sequencing to define a peripheral blood immune signature of response to PD-1 blockade in classical Hodgkin lymphoma.

This clone was observed a handful of times. Its antigen remains unidentified. It has no much larger one-base neighbor in the sample; base qualities were not kept. Per the publication, the time point label means: cycle 4 day 1 (C4D1), after more than five weeks of nivolumab. Every trial patient had relapsed after autologous stem cell transplantation, and cohorts A, B and C differed in prior brentuximab vedotin exposure. The trial cohort included 50 to 70 patients with relapsed/refractory classical Hodgkin lymphoma, and each patient had a best overall response of complete response, partial response or progressive disease. Single-agent nivolumab was administered to trial patients in the multi-cohort phase II CheckMate 205 trial. An independent review committee assessed best overall response using the 2007 International Working Group response criteria. PBMCs from the trial were collected at three points: immediately before nivolumab initiation (C1D1), and during therapy at cycle 2 day 1 and cycle 4 day 1. Peripheral blood was collected in 8 mL Vacutainer Cell Preparation Tubes, from which PBMCs were isolated by centrifugation and then cryopreserved.

Sequences GTSNPN (CDR1) and SVGIG (CDR2) are obtained from the germline V gene (reference sequence). V is reduced by 7 bases and J by 5 bases, leaving a spacing of 11 bases between them. Inclusive of the bounding cysteine and phenylalanine, the CDR3 is 11 residues long. Solely the CDR3 DNA is kept, with 33 bases framed from the first base. Genomic DNA was isolated using the Qiagen DNeasy kit from unsorted PBMCs as well as from negatively selected CD4+ and CD8+ fractions. Amplification of TCR beta CDR3 regions was done by immunoSEQ multiplex PCR with primers that anneal to V and J segments. A synthetic immune receptor repertoire was used to minimize amplification bias, and any remaining bias was removed computationally after sequencing. In the authors' own workflow: Repertoire diversity was quantified as the Shannon entropy index using custom Python scripts. Unsorted, CD4+ and CD8+ repertoires were examined separately, except in combined analyses, for which CD4+ and CD8+ sequences were merged in silico. Clonal expansion was defined as at least a 2-fold frequency increase after treatment relative to C1D1, with a pseudocount of 0.5 for undetected baseline clones. Clones with 0 or 1 copy at C1D1 were defined as singleton clones, while clones with 2 or more copies were defined as non-singleton clones. Clones expanded in unsorted samples were assigned a CD4+, CD8+ or unknown annotation through matching of protein sequences in sorted samples from the same patient. Diversity changes from C1D1 to C4D1 were tested in paired samples using Wilcoxon tests. TCRdb holds this immuneACCESS table with in-frame rearrangements only. Some clones are missing; in checked studies, unresolved V genes explain under half, and the rest has no known cause. Clonal size and the V and J genes are those of that table, whereas D and trimming came from the DNA. The sample table holds around 23,000 clones, of which roughly 90% were seen once. The ten biggest clones cover approximately 23% of the sample.

Broad study findings and their caveats: Diversity was lower in patients who began nivolumab less than 1 year after ASCT, so these patients were left out of later analyses to avoid confounding by immune reconstitution. A significant rise by C4D1 was seen in CD4+ but not CD8+ TCR diversity (p=0.0027 vs p=0.16), with the rise being most apparent in complete responders (p=0.02). The study was restricted to a single clinical trial cohort, and the causes of repertoire differences, possibly disease activity or prior therapy, were left undefined. Baseline TCR diversity was reported to be lower in newly diagnosed patients than in healthy donors and to be lower still in relapsed/refractory patients. Trial patients with a complete response had baseline diversity similar to that of newly diagnosed patients, while partial responders and progressors had significantly lower diversity.

The sequencing used peripheral blood mononuclear cells (PBMCs), collected before the fourth cycle of nivolumab. The TCR was taken from a human donor with classical Hodgkin lymphoma. The chain links TRBV30 with TRBJ1-2; the D gene assignment is ambiguous. DNA sequence: TGTGCCTCCCCCAACTGGTATGGCTACACCTTC. This is translated as CASPNWYGYTF.